This TCR beta chain was captured in a study of blood T cell repertoires in COVID-19. Study context: Sites across the United States, Italy and Spain contributed samples from acute and convalescent COVID-19. PBMCs, B-cell-depleted T cells, or T cells provided the cDNA or gDNA that made up the material.

Trimming stripped 0 bases from V and 6 bases from J, with 8 bases between. The CDR3 is 13 amino acids. Germline V gene data show CDR1 as SGHRS and CDR2 as YFSETQ. As handled by the study authors: Amplified reference gene primers provided the basis for estimating nucleated cell counts. Sequenced by immunoSEQ multiplex PCR; TCRdb stores in-frame clones only, minus some. That table gives V, J and clone size, and the DNA gave D and trimming. The sample lists 200,000 to 300,000 clones, around 85% seen once, with more than 6% in the top ten. V and J are TRBV5-1 and TRBJ2-3; no reliable D call. The sequence derives from a woman aged 60-75 years with active or convalescent COVID-19. Sequences were obtained from peripheral blood. CDR3 sequence (DNA): TGCGCCAGCAGCTTGGGCCCAGCGGATACGCAGTATTTT. Translating it yields CASSLGPADTQYF.